Detailed here is one T cell receptor beta chain. As yet, its antigen is unknown. This sample is drawn from a study of T cell clones after liver transplantation. Study summary: Immunosuppression withdrawal was tried within 2 years after liver transplantation in this trial. At least one year of complete immunosuppression withdrawal without enzymes over twice normal defined tolerance.

Study-level findings and limits: Rather than being deleted, graft donor-reactive T cells may have moved into the graft.

Sequencing was performed with immunoSEQ multiplex PCR; in TCRdb, only in-frame clones are kept and a portion is missing. The data hold tens of thousands of clones, with about 88% observed a single time. From germline, CDR1 is SGHVS and CDR2 FQNEAQ. V lost 1 base and J lost 9, with 10 bases in between. The CDR3 has 13 amino acids. This clonotype originated in a human donor who received a liver transplant. This sequence joins TRBV7-8 and TRBJ2-1; the D gene is possibly TRBD2 (5 bases). Sample: CD4+ T cells from blood, taken before liver transplant. The DNA of the CDR3 is TGTGCCAGCAGCTTAGGGAGGCGCACTGAGCAGTTCTTC. Protein sequence: CASSLGRRTEQFF. Drawing the rest from reference TRBV7-8 and TRBJ2-1, the complete variable domain is GAGVSQSPRYKVAKRGQDVALRCDPISGHVSLFWYQQALGQGPEFLTYFQNEAQLDKSGLPSDRFFAERPEGSVSTLKIQRTQQEDSAVYLCASSLGRRTEQFFGPGTRLTVL.